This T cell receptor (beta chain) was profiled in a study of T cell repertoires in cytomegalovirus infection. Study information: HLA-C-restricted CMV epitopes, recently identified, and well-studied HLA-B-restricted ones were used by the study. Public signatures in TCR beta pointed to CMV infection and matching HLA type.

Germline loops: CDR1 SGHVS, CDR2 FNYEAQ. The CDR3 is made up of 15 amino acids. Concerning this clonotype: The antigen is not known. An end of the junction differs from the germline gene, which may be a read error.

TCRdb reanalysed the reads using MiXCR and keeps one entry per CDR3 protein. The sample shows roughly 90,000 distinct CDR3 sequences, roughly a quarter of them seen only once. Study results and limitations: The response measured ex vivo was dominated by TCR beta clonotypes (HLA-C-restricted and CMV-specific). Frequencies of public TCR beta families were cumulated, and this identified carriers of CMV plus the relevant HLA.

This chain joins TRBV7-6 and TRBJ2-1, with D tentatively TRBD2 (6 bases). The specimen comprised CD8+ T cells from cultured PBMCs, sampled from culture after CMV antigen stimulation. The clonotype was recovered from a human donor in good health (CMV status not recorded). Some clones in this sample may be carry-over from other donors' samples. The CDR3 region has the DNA TGTGCTAGCAGCTCACGGGACTCCGCCTACAATGAGCAGTTCTTC. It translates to CASSSRDSAYNEQFF.